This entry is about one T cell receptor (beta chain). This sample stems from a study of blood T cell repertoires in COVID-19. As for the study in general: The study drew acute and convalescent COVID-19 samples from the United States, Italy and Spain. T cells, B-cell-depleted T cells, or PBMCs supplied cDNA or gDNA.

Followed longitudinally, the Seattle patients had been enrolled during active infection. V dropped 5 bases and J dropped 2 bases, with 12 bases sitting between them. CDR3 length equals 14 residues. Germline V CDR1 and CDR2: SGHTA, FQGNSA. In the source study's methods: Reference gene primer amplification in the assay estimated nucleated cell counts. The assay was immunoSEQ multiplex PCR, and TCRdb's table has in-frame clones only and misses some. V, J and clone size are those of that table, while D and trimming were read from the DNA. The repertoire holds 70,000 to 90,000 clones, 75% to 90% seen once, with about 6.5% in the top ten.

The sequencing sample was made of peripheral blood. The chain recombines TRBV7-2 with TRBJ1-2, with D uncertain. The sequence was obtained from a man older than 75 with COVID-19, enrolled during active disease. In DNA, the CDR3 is TGTGCCAGCAGCCTCGGGGAGATCAACTATGGCTACACCTTC. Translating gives CASSLGEINYGYTF. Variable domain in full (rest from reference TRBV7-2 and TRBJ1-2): GAGVSQSPSNKVTEKGKDVELRCDPISGHTALYWYRQSLGQGLEFLIYFQGNSAPDKSGLPSDRFSAERTGGSVSTLTIQRTQQEDSAVYLCASSLGEINYGYTFGSGTRLTVV.